Below, one T cell receptor (beta chain) is given with its context. Its antigen remains unknown. This entry belongs to a study of OX40 agonist ivuxolimab in advanced cancers. Study-wide context: Patients in dose escalation had liver, melanoma, kidney or head and neck cancers. Three partial responders included one hepatocellular carcinoma patient and two cutaneous melanoma patients.

The assay was immunoSEQ multiplex PCR, and TCRdb's table has in-frame clones only and misses some. The data contain roughly 72,000 clones, 81% of them singletons. The study, taken as a whole, reports: Normalized T-cell clonal expansion was also low in a subset of nonresponders. CD8+ T cells averaged more expanded clones than CD4+.

The receptor was derived from an adult with an advanced solid tumor such as melanoma, head and neck, liver or kidney cancer. The source material was CD4+ or CD8+ T cells sorted from blood, sampled in a trial of the OX40 agonist ivuxolimab.

The CDR3 loop is CASSLGGIDPDTQYF. The CDR3 nucleotides read TGTGCCAGCAGCTTGGGGGGAATCGACCCAGATACGCAGTATTTT. The chain couples TRBV5-6 to TRBJ2-3, with D uncertain. Trimming took off 0 bases at V and 4 bases at J, with 12 bases between the two ends. The CDR3 runs 15 residues. Germline CDR1 SGHDT, CDR2 YYEEEE.